This T cell receptor (beta chain) was found in a study of regulatory T cells in long-lasting Graves disease. Only a few counts were recorded for this clonotype. Its antigen is as yet unknown. The J segment lost 5 bases and the V segment lost 6 bases, leaving 7 bases of the junction unmatched. The CDR3 sequence is 14 residues long. Germline V gene lookup returns CDR1 DFQATT and CDR2 SNEGSKA (reference sequence). Relying on iRepertoire HTBI primers and Arm-PCR of CDR3 regions, the team built TCR beta libraries. A single record per CDR3 protein comes from TCRdb applying MiXCR to the multiplex PCR reads. The sample contains 500,000 to 800,000 distinct CDR3 sequences, 30% of which appear only once. Time point meaning: persistent/refractory GD, antithyroid drugs over 5 years with positive TRAb. The TCR library was made from RNA extracted from PBMCs. Clinicians diagnosed Graves' disease using American Thyroid Association guidelines.

Notes on the study in general: Favored gene segments in persistent disease were TRBV28, TRBJ1-2 and TRBJ2-5. Researchers reported studying only peripheral blood, not thyroid tissue. With under 3,500 shared public clonotypes, persistent patients exceeded new patients, who shared 966.

The chain employs TRBV20-1 and TRBJ1-5; 10 positions match TRBD1. Material: peripheral blood mononuclear cells (PBMCs), obtained when the disease was refractory, from a patient treated with antithyroid drugs. The sequence was collected from a female donor with Graves disease. CDR3 in amino acids: CSAKTGGGDQPQHF. The CDR3 coding sequence is TGCAGTGCCAAGACAGGGGGCGGGGATCAGCCCCAGCATTTT.